The 13 T cell receptor beta chains given below trace back to one sample, sequenced in a study of shared clonotypes between healthy human individuals. Sequencing was performed with immunoSEQ multiplex PCR; in TCRdb, only in-frame clones are kept and a portion is missing. The sample contains just over 2,000,000 clones, about 95% of which appear only once. CD45RO-negative, CCR7-selected cells formed the naive CD8 fraction, which excluded terminally differentiated effector memory CD45RA+ cells. Sequencing input: naive CD8+ T cells sorted from blood. The receptors stem from a young man in good health.

This clone was detected a few times. Other DNA sequences of this sample code for an identical CDR3. This sequence joins TRBV6-1 and TRBJ1-2, with D uncertain. The CDR3 spans 14 residues. Germline loops: CDR1 MNHNS, CDR2 SASEGT. V lost 1 base and J 2 bases, leaving 8 bases between the germline ends. The CDR3 reads CASSEGVANYGYTF. CDR3 nucleotides: TGTGCCAGCAGTGAAGGTGTCGCGAACTATGGCTACACCTTC.

The DNA for the CDR3 is TGCAGCGTTGAACGAATTGAAGGGGCTTTCTTT. Translated: CSVERIEGAFF. The genes are TRBV29-1 and TRBJ1-1; D uncertain. The length of the CDR3 is 11 residues. CDR1 is SQVTM and CDR2 is ANQGSEA in the germline V gene. Between the trimmed V and J ends, which lost 2 bases and 11 bases, there was a span of 12 bases.

This clone was picked up one time. CDR3 coding DNA: TGCGCCAGCAGGCTGACGACTAGCGGGAGGGTCGGGGAGACCCAGTACTTC. This encodes CASRLTTSGRVGETQYF. V usage is TRBV4-1 and J usage is TRBJ2-5, with TRBD2 matching over 14 bases. Germline CDR1 is MGHRA and CDR2 is YSYEKL. The junction had 11 bases not matched to a gene; V was cut back by 6 bases and J by 5 bases. The CDR3 loop spans 17 amino acids.

The rearrangement joins TRBV13 to TRBJ2-7, with 11 bases that match TRBD2. Losses at the gene ends were 5 bases for V and 4 bases for J; bases not matched to a gene: 4. The CDR3 sequence is 14 residues long. Germline V gene sequence: CDR1 PRHDT, CDR2 FYEKMQ (reference sequence). This chain's CDR3 is CASSAGLADYEQYF. CDR3 sequence (DNA): TGTGCCAGCAGCGCGGGACTAGCGGATTACGAGCAGTACTTC.

Points on this clone: The same CDR3 arises from other DNA sequences in this sample as well. This sequence joins TRBV7-2 and TRBJ2-7, with D perhaps TRBD1 or TRBD2 (5 bases each). Trimming took off 1 base at V and 2 bases at J, with 9 bases between the two ends. The germline CDR1 and CDR2 sequences are SGHTA and FQGNSA. This CDR3 is 14 amino acids long. The CDR3 here is CASSLVGPTYEQYF. For the CDR3, the DNA is TGTGCCAGCAGCTTAGTGGGACCCACCTACGAGCAGTACTTC. The full variable domain, its missing parts supplied by reference TRBV7-2 and TRBJ2-7, is GAGVSQSPSNKVTEKGKDVELRCDPISGHTALYWYRQSLGQGLEFLIYFQGNSAPDKSGLPSDRFSAERTGGSVSTLTIQRTQQEDSAVYLCASSLVGPTYEQYFGPGTRLTVT.

This clone was seen only a few times. V usage is TRBV5-6 and J usage is TRBJ2-3; D unresolved. The CDR3 length is 13 residues. The V end lost 9 bases, the J end lost 0 bases, and 11 bases lay between the germline ends. Germline V gene sequence: CDR1 SGHDT, CDR2 YYEEEE. Here the CDR3 reads CATKTGSTDTQYF. In DNA, the CDR3 is TGTGCCACCAAGACGGGTAGCACAGATACGCAGTATTTT.

This chain connects TRBV11-2 to TRBJ2-5, with D tentatively TRBD1 (6 bases). The CDR3 extends over 15 amino acids. Looked up from germline, CDR1 is SGHAT and CDR2 is FQNNGV. With 4 bases removed from V and 4 bases from J, the gap between germline ends came to 16 bases. DNA of the CDR3: TGTGCCAGCAGCTCCTGGGACACCGCGGGAGAGACCCAGTACTTC. Translated: CASSSWDTAGETQYF.

The gene calls are TRBV4-1 and TRBJ2-1, with 10 bases identical to TRBD2. Germline V gives CDR1 MGHRA, CDR2 YSYEKL. The trim removed 4 bases at V and 8 bases at J, leaving 11 bases unmatched. CDR3 size: 16 residues. The DNA for the CDR3 is TGCGCCAGCAGCCCGGCGCCTAGCGGGAGTGGGGATGAGCAGTTCTTC. It yields the protein CASSPAPSGSGDEQFF.

The chain couples TRBV7-9 to TRBJ2-7; D could derive from TRBD1 or TRBD2 (6 bases each). The V end lost 1 base, the J end lost 4 bases, and 14 bases lay between the germline ends. The CDR3 loop spans 15 amino acids. Germline V gene lookup returns CDR1 SEHNR and CDR2 FQNEAQ (reference sequence). This CDR3 is CASSLGVRGQYEQYF. Here the CDR3 DNA reads TGTGCCAGCAGCTTAGGCGTCCGGGGGCAGTACGAGCAGTACTTC.

The rearrangement uses TRBV14 and TRBJ2-2; D ambiguous. V lost 2 bases and J lost 4, with 11 bases in between. Per the germline V gene, CDR1 is SGHDN and CDR2 is FVKESK. The CDR3 extends over 15 amino acids. CDR3 residues: CASSQYEAATGELFF. The DNA for the CDR3 is TGTGCCAGCAGCCAATACGAGGCTGCCACCGGGGAGCTGTTTTTT.

The rearrangement joins TRBV10-2 to TRBJ2-7; 8 positions agree with TRBD2. There are 14 residues in the CDR3. With V trimmed by 7 bases and J by 2 bases, 7 bases remained unmatched. CDR1 and CDR2 (germline): WSHSY, SAAADI. In DNA form, the CDR3 reads TGCGCCAGCACGGACGGGGGGGAGGCCTACGAGCAGTACTTC. Its protein is CASTDGGEAYEQYF.

This chain joins TRBV10-3 and TRBJ2-5; 10 bases map to TRBD1. The assigned J gene may be wrong: the sequence end matches TRBJ2-7 better. This CDR3 has 14 amino acids. Per germline, CDR1 ENHRY and CDR2 SYGVKD. The CDR3 DNA reads as TGTGCCATCAGTGAATGGACAGGGGGTGGCGAGCAGTACTTC. Its protein is CAISEWTGGGEQYF.

V usage is TRBV14 and J usage is TRBJ2-7; D gene unclear. Germline CDR1 and CDR2: SGHDN and FVKESK. The CDR3 loop spans 12 amino acids. V gave up 3 bases and J gave up 7 bases, with 10 bases separating them. The CDR3 loop reads CASSHAPPEQYF. CDR3 bases: TGTGCCAGCAGCCATGCACCACCTGAGCAGTACTTC.